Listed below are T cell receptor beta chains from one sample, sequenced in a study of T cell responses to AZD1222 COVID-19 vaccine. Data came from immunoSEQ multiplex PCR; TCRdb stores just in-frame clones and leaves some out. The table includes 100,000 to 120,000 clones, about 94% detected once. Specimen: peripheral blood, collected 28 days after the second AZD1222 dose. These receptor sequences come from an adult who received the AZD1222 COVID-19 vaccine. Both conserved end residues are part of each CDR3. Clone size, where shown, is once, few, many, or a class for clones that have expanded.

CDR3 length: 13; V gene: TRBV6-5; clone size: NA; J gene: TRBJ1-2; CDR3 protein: CASSRDRKHGYTF
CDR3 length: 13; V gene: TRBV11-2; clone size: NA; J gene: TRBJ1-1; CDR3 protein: CASSVVPNTEAFF
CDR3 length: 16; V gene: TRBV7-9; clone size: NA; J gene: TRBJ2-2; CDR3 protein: CASTNKQGPWTGELFF
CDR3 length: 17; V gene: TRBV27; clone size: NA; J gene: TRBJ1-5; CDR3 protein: CASSLSHETGVHQPQHF
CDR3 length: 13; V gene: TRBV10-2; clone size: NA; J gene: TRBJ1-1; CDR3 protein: CARCATGVAEAFF
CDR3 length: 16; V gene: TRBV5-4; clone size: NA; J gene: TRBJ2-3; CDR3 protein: CASSLGGLAATDTQYF
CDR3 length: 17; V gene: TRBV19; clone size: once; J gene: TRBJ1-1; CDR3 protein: CASSTDPRGRMDTEAFF
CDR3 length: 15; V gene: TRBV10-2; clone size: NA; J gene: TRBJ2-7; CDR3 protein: CASRLASGNSYEQYF
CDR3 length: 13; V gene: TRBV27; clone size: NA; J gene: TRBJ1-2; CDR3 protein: CASSPTGRVGYTF
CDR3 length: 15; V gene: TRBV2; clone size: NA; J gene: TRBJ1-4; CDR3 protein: CASNPMGGTSEKLFF
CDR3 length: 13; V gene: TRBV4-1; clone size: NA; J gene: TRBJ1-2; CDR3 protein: CASGPPGSSGYTF
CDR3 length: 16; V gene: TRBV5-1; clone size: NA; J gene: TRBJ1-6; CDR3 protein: CASSLGQGANNSPLHF
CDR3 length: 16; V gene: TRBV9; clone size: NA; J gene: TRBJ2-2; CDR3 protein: CASSTPGSLGGGELFF
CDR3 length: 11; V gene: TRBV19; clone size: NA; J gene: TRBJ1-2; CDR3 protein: CASGTQNGYTF
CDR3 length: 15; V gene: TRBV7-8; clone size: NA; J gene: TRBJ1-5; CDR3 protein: CASSFLGTGVQPQHF
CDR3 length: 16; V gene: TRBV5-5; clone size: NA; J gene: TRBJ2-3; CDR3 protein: CASSLQQRGSTDTQYF
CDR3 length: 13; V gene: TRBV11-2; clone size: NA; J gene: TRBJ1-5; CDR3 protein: CASSPTGNQPQHF
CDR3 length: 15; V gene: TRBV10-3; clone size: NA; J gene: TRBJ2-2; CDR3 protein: CAIFRTSGNTGELFF
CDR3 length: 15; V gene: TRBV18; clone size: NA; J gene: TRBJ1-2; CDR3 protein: CASYEQGAGLDGYTF